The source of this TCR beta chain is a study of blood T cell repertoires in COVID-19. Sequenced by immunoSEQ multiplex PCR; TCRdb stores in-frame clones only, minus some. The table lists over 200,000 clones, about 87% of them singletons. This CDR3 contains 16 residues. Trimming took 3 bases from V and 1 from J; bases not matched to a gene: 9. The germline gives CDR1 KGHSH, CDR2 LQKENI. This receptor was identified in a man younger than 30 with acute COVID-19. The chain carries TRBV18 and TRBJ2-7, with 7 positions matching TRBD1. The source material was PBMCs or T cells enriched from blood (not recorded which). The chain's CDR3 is CASSPNPGQRSYEQYF. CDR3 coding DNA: TGTGCCAGCTCACCGAATCCGGGACAGCGATCCTACGAGCAGTACTTC.